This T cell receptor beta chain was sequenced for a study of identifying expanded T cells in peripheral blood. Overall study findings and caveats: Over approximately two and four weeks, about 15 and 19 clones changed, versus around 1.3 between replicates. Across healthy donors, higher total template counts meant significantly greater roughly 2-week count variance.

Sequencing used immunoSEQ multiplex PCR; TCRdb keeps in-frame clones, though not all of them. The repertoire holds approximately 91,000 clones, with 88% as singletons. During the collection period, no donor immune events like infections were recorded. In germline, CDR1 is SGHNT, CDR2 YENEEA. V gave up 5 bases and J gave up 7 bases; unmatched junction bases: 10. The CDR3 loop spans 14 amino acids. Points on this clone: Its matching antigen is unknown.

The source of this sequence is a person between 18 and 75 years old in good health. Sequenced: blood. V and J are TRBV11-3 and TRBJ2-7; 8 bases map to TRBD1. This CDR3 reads CASSTGQGSAEQYF. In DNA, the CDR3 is TGTGCCAGCAGCACTGGACAGGGATCGGCGGAGCAGTACTTC.